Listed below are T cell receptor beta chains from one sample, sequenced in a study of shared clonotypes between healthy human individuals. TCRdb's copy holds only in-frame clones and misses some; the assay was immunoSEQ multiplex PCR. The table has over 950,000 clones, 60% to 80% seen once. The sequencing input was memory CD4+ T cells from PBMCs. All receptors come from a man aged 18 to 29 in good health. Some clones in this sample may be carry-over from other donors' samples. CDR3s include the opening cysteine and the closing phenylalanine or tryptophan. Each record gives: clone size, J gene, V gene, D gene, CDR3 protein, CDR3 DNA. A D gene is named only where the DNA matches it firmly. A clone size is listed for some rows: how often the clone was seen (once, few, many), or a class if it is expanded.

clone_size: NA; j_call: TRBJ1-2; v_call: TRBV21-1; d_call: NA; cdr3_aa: CASHGPGGYTF; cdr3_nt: TGTGCCAGCCATGGGCCCGGAGGCTACACCTTC
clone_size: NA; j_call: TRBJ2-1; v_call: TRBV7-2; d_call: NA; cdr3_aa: CASSLSDPGMRFF; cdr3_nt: TGTGCCAGCAGCTTATCGGACCCGGGGATGCGGTTCTTC
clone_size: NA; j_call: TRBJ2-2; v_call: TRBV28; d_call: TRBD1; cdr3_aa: CASSLRQGSGTGELFF; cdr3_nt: TGTGCCAGCAGTCTAAGACAGGGATCCGGCACCGGGGAGCTGTTTTTT
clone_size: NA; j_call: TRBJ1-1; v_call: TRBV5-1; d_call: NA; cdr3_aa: CASSLEPGGNTEAFF; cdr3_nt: TGCGCCAGCAGCTTGGAGCCAGGCGGGAACACTGAAGCTTTCTTT
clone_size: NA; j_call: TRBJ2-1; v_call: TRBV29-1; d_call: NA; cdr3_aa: CSAPARGKTDNEQFF; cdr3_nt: TGCAGCGCCCCAGCCCGGGGGAAGACCGACAATGAGCAGTTCTTC
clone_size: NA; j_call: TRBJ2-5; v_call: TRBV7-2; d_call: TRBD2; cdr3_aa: CASSPSLAGGRETQYF; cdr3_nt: TGTGCCAGCAGCCCAAGCCTAGCGGGAGGACGAGAGACCCAGTACTTC
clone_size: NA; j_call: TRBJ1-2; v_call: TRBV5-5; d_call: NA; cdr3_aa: CASRRAGVGSYGYTF; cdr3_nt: TGTGCCAGCAGACGGGCCGGGGTGGGATCATATGGCTACACCTTC
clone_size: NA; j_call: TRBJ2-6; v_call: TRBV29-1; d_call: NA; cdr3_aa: CSVEGRSGANVLTF; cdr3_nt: TGCAGCGTTGAGGGCAGATCTGGGGCCAACGTCCTGACTTTC
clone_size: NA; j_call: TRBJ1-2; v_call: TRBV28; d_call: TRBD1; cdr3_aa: CASSLWDRGRYTF; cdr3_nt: TGTGCCAGCAGTTTATGGGACAGGGGAAGGTACACCTTC
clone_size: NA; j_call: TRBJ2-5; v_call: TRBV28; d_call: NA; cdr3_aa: CASSYPFLGTQETQYF; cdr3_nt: TGTGCCAGCAGTTACCCGTTTCTCGGCACCCAAGAGACCCAGTACTTC
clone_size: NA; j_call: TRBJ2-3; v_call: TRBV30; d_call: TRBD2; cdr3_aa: CAWSEREGDTQYF; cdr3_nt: TGTGCCTGGAGTGAGCGGGAGGGTGATACGCAGTATTTT
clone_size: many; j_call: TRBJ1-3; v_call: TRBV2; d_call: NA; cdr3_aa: CASSESAAGNTIYF; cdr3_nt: TGTGCCAGCAGTGAATCGGCCGCTGGAAACACCATATATTTT
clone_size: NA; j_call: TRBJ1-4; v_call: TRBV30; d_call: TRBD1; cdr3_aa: CAWSLGQGSNEKLFF; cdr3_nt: TGTGCCTGGAGTCTCGGACAGGGCAGTAATGAAAAACTGTTTTTT
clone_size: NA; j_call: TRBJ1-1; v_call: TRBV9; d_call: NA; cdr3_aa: CASGLRPGEVGDTEAFF; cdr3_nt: TGTGCCAGCGGTCTTCGACCAGGTGAAGTCGGGGACACTGAAGCTTTCTTT
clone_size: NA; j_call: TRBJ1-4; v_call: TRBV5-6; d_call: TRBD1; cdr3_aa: CASSGGTGGREKLFF; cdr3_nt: TGTGCCAGCAGCGGCGGGACAGGGGGCAGGGAAAAACTGTTTTTT
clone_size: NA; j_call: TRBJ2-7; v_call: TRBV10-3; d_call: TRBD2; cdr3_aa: CAISSPGLAGVYEQYF; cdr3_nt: TGTGCCATCAGTTCCCCGGGACTAGCGGGGGTCTACGAGCAGTACTTC
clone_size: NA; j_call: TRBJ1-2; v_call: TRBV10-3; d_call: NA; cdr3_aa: CAISPERGDGYTF; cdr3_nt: TGTGCCATCAGCCCTGAGAGGGGAGATGGCTACACCTTC